A single sample gave rise to the 12 T cell receptor beta chains below, sequenced in a study of cytomegalovirus exposure and HLA in healthy donors. The table came from immunoSEQ multiplex PCR; TCRdb's copy has only in-frame clones and leaves some out. This sample has some 60,000 clones, with 90% to 96% found just once. Sequencing was done on a sample of PBMCs. These receptors were taken from a young man in good health and CMV-seronegative.

The rearrangement uses TRBV6-1 and TRBJ2-7; 8 bases are a match to TRBD1. This CDR3 has 15 residues. In germline, CDR1 is MNHNS, CDR2 SASEGT. Trimming at V came to 6 bases and at J to 2 bases, leaving 9 bases not matched to a gene. The CDR3 region has the DNA TGTGCCAGCAGGGCCAGGGGGCCACGTCCCTACGAGCAGTACTTC. Its protein product is CASRARGPRPYEQYF.

This chain uses TRBV30 with TRBJ1-1; 7 bases match TRBD1. From germline, CDR1 is GTSNPN and CDR2 SVGIG (reference sequence). J was trimmed by 0 bases and V by 4 bases; bases with no gene match: 8. CDR3 length: 15 amino acids. DNA for the CDR3: TGTGCCTGGAAGAAAGGGACAGAGATGAACACTGAAGCTTTCTTT. It specifies CAWKKGTEMNTEAFF.

The chain couples TRBV5-4 to TRBJ2-2, with TRBD2 matching 7 bases. The V segment lost 9 bases and the J segment 6 bases; nucleotides outside the gene matches: 5. CDR3 length: 12 amino acids. Per the germline V gene, CDR1 is SGHNT and CDR2 is YYREEE (reference sequence). The CDR3 spells CATRGIPGELFF. CDR3 DNA sequence: TGTGCCACGCGGGGGATCCCCGGGGAGCTGTTTTTT.

The rearrangement links TRBV10-3 to TRBJ2-3, with 9 nucleotides matching TRBD2. Trimming removed 2 bases from V and 3 bases from J; junction bases left unmatched: 0. The CDR3 sequence is 14 residues long. Germline V gene data show CDR1 as ENHRY and CDR2 as SYGVKD. The DNA of the CDR3 is TGTGCCATCAGTGAGCTAGCGGGAACAGATACGCAGTATTTT. Its protein is CAISELAGTDTQYF.

The chain is built from TRBV7-6 and TRBJ2-2; TRBD1 agrees at 9 bases. Trimming at V came to 3 bases and at J to 6 bases, leaving 8 bases not matched to a gene. The CDR3 contains 16 residues. Germline loops: CDR1 SGHVS, CDR2 FNYEAQ. The CDR3 DNA reads as TGTGCCAGCAGCTTCACCGGGACAGGGTTCCCCGGGGAGCTGTTTTTT. It encodes CASSFTGTGFPGELFF.

V usage is TRBV6-4 and J usage is TRBJ2-5; D may be TRBD2 (6 bases). Looked up from germline, CDR1 is MRHNA and CDR2 is SNTAGT. The V gene lost 5 bases and the J gene lost 1 base, with 23 bases spanning the gap. The CDR3 spans 18 residues. DNA of the CDR3: TGTGCCAGCAGTAATCCGGGACTGCCACCACTTGGCCAAGAGACCCAGTACTTC. Translated, it gives CASSNPGLPPLGQETQYF.

CDR3 loop: CASRRLAGVRETQYF. DNA of the CDR3: TGTGCCAGCAGACGGCTAGCGGGCGTCAGAGAGACCCAGTACTTC. V is TRBV5-5 and J is TRBJ2-5, with TRBD2 matching 8 bases. Germline loops: CDR1 SGHKS, CDR2 YYEKEE (reference sequence). The trim removed 5 bases at V and 4 bases at J, leaving 10 bases unmatched. CDR3 length equals 15 residues.

The chain couples TRBV30 to TRBJ1-2; D may be TRBD1 (6 bases). Trimming stripped 0 bases from V and 7 bases from J, with 9 bases between. Germline CDR1 GTSNPN, CDR2 SVGIG (reference sequence). This CDR3 has 12 residues. CDR3 nucleotide sequence: TGTGCCTGGAGTGTAGGGGGGGGTGGCTACACCTTC. This sequence encodes CAWSVGGGGYTF.

The chain employs TRBV5-4 and TRBJ2-5; 8 bases agree with TRBD2. Germline CDR1 and CDR2: SGHNT and YYREEE (reference sequence). CDR3 length: 16 residues. Trimming removed 1 base from V and 5 bases from J; junction bases left unmatched: 10. The CDR3 here is CASSLNGAGGGETQYF. CDR3 nucleotide sequence: TGTGCCAGCAGCTTGAATGGTGCGGGAGGAGGGGAGACCCAGTACTTC.

The V and J genes are TRBV10-3 and TRBJ1-3; 9 bases fit TRBD1. This CDR3 contains 14 residues. Germline V gene data show CDR1 as ENHRY and CDR2 as SYGVKD. V trimming: 6 bases; J trimming: 8 bases; junction bases outside the gene matches: 8. The CDR3 DNA sequence: TGTGCCATCAGAAAGGACAGGGGATCCGACACCATATATTTT. Encoded protein: CAIRKDRGSDTIYF.

The rearrangement uses TRBV25-1 and TRBJ2-3, with 7 bases identical to TRBD2. The trim removed 3 bases at V and 4 bases at J, leaving 1 base unmatched. CDR1 and CDR2 (germline): MGHDK, SYGVNS. This CDR3 region has 13 residues. The chain's CDR3 is CASSDAGADTQYF. The CDR3, as DNA: TGTGCCAGCAGTGACGCGGGAGCAGATACGCAGTATTTT. Variable domain in full (rest from reference TRBV25-1 and TRBJ2-3): EADIYQTPRYLVIGTGKKITLECSQTMGHDKMYWYQQDPGMELHLIHYSYGVNSTEKGDLSSESTVSRIRTEHFPLTLESARPSHTSQYLCASSDAGADTQYFGPGTRLTVL.

J is TRBJ2-3 and V is TRBV6-4; TRBD2 matches 11 bases. V trimming: 3 bases; J trimming: 4 bases; junction bases outside the gene matches: 3. Germline CDR1 and CDR2: MRHNA and SNTAGT. The CDR3 runs to 15 residues. CDR3 nucleotide sequence: TGTGCCAGCAGTGAAGGGACTAGCGGCCCAGATACGCAGTATTTT. Its protein product is CASSEGTSGPDTQYF.